The subject of this entry is one TCR beta chain. Its antigen is not known. As to treatment: oral pan-JAK inhibitor, 5-10 mg twice daily. PBMCs served as the source from which CD4+ and CD8+ T cells were sorted. This record comes from a study of CD8+ T cells in alopecia areata. Study summary: Treated patients were given 5 to 10 mg oral tofacitinib twice daily. Study-wide results and caveats: Alphabeta T cells residing in normal skin are also sequenced in scalp samples. Many expanded lesional clones persisted during tofacitinib (in both scalp and blood).

Extracted from the samples, RNA was reverse transcribed into cDNA to serve as the sequencing template. Profiling relied on immunoSEQ multiplex PCR, and the TCRdb table lists in-frame clones only, not all of them. The sample holds fewer than 200,000 clones, about three fifths seen once. This CDR3 contains 13 residues. CDR1 and CDR2 (germline): GTSNPN, SVGIG (reference sequence). V lost 2 bases, J lost 4 bases, and 11 bases lay in between. The clonotype was recovered from a human donor with alopecia areata. The sequencing here drew on CD8+ T cells sorted from blood, taken at week 24, from a patient treated with tofacitinib. This chain uses TRBV30 with TRBJ2-5, with a tentative D call TRBD1 (5 bases). The CDR3 DNA sequence: TGTGCCTGGAGTACAGGAATTCCAGAGACCCAGTACTTC. Protein sequence: CAWSTGIPETQYF.